This T cell receptor beta chain was recovered during a study of radiotherapy plus CTLA-4 blockade in lung cancer. About the study: Patients showed objective responses in approximately 17% of cases and disease control in just over 30%. Study-level findings and limits: Radiotherapy plus ipilimumab was followed by expansion in blood of tumor-derived TCR clones.

A word on this clone: The antigen remains unidentified.

Assay used: immunoSEQ multiplex PCR; TCRdb lists only in-frame clones, some missing. Of 90,000 to 130,000 clones listed, around 84% were seen once; the top ten hold about 3.5%. Material: peripheral blood, obtained from a patient treated with radiotherapy plus ipilimumab. The receptor's source is a human donor with non-small cell lung cancer that progressed on radiotherapy plus ipilimumab. Some clones in this sample may be carry-over from other donors' samples.

The CDR3 reads CASSSLMGQHNTGELFF. The CDR3 bases are TGTGCCAGCTCCTCCTTAATGGGACAACACAACACCGGGGAGCTGTTTTTT. V gene TRBV18 combines with J gene TRBJ2-2, with TRBD1 as a possible D gene (6 bases). Trimming took 6 bases from V and 2 from J, leaving 19 bases between them. CDR3 length: 17 residues. The V gene's germline CDR1 is KGHSH and CDR2 LQKENI.